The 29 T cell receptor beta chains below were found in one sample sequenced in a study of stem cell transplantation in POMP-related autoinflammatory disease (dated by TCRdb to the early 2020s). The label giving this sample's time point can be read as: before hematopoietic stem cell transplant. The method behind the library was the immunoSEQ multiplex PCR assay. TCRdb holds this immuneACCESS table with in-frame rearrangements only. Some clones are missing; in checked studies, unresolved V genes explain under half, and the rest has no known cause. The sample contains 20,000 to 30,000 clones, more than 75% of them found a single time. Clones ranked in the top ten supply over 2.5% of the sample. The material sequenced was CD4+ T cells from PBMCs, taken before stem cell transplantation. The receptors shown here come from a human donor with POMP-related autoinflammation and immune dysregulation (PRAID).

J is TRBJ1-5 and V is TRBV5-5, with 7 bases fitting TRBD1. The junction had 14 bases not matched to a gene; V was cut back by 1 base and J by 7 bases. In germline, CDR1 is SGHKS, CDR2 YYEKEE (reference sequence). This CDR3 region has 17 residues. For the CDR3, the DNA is TGTGCCAGCAGCTTGAAGGTCACAGGGGTTCGTCTGCAGCCCCAGCATTTT. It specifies CASSLKVTGVRLQPQHF.

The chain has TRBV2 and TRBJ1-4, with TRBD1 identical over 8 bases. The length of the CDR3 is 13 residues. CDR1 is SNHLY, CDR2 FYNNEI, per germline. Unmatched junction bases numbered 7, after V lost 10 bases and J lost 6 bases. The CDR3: CATEDREDEKLFF. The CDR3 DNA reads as TGTGCCACGGAGGACAGGGAGGATGAAAAACTGTTTTTT. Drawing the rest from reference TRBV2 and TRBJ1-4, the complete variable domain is EPEVTQTPSHQVTQMGQEVILRCVPISNHLYFYWYRQILGQKVEFLVSFYNNEISEKSEIFDDQFSVERPDGSNFTLKIRSTKLEDSAMYFCATEDREDEKLFFGSGTQLSVL.

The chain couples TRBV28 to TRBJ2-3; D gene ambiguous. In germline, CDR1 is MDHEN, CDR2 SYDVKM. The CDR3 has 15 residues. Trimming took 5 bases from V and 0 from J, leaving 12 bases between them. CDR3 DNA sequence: TGTGCCAGCAGTACTCCGGGCCATAGCACAGATACGCAGTATTTT. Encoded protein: CASSTPGHSTDTQYF.

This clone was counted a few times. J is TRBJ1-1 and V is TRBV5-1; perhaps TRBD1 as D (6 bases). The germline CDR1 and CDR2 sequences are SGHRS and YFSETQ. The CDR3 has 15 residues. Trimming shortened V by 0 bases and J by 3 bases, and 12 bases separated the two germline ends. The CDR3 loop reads CASSLDGGLDTEAFF. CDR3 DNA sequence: TGCGCCAGCAGCTTGGACGGGGGCTTGGACACTGAAGCTTTCTTT.

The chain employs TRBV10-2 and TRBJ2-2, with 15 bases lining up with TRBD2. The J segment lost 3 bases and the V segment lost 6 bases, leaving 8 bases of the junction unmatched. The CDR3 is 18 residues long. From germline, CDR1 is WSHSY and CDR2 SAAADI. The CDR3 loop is CASREGLAGGPYTGELFF. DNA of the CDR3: TGCGCCAGCAGAGAAGGACTAGCGGGAGGGCCGTACACCGGGGAGCTGTTTTTT.

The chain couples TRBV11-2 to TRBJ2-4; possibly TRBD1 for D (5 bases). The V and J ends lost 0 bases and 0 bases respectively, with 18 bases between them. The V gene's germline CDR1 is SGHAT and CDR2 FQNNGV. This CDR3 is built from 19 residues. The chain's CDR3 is CASSLDRGWGNLAKNIQYF. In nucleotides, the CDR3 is TGTGCCAGCAGCTTAGATCGAGGCTGGGGCAACCTAGCCAAAAACATTCAGTACTTC.

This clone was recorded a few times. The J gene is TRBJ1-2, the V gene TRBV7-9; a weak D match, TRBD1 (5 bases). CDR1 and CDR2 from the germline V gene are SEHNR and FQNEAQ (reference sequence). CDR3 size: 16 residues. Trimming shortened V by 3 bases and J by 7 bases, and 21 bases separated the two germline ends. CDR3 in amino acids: CASSFPPRTGGGGYTF. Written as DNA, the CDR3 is TGTGCCAGCAGCTTCCCCCCACGGACGGGGGGTGGTGGCTACACCTTC. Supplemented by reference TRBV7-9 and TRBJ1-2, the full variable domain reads DTGVSQNPRHKITKRGQNVTFRCDPISEHNRLYWYRQTLGQGPEFLTYFQNEAQLEKSRLLSDRFSAERPKGSFSTLEIQRTEQGDSAMYLCASSFPPRTGGGGYTFGSGTRLTVV.

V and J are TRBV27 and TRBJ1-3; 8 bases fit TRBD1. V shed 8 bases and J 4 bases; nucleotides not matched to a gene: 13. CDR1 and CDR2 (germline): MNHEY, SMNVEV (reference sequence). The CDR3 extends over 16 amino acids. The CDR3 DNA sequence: TGTGCCAGCCGACCAGGGGGCAGGCTCTGGGGAAACACCATATATTTT. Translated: CASRPGGRLWGNTIYF.

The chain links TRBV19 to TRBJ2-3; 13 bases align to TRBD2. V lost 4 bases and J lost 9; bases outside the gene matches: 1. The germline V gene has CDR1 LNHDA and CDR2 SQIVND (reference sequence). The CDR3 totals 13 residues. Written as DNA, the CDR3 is TGTGCCAGTAGTAGGGGACTAGCGGGAACGCAGTATTTT. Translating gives CASSRGLAGTQYF. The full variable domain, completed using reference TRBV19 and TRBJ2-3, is DGGITQSPKYLFRKEGQNVTLSCEQNLNHDAMYWYRQDPGQGLRLIYYSQIVNDFQKGDIAEGYSVSREKKESFPLTVTSAQKNPTAFYLCASSRGLAGTQYFGPGTRLTVL.

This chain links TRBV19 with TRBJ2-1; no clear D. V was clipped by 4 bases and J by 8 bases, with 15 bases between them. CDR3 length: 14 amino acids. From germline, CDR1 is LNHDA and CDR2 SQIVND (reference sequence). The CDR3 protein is CASSTLGFADEQFF. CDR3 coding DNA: TGTGCCAGTAGTACACTGGGGTTTGCGGATGAGCAGTTCTTC.

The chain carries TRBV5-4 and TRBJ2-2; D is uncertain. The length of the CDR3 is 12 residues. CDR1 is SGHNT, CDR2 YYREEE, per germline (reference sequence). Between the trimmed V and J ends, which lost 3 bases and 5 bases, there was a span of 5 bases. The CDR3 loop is CASSSLTGELFF. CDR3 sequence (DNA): TGTGCCAGCAGCTCCTTGACCGGGGAGCTGTTTTTT. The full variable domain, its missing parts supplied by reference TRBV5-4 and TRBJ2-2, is ETGVTQSPTHLIKTRGQQVTLRCSSQSGHNTVSWYQQALGQGPQFIFQYYREEENGRGNFPPRFSGLQFPNYSSELNVNALELDDSALYLCASSSLTGELFFGEGSRLTVL.

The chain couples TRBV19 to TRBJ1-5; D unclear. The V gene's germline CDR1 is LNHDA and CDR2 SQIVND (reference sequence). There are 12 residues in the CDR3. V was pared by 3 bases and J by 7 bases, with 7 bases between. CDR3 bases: TGTGCCAGTAGTATCCCGGGGCAGCCCCAGCATTTT. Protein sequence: CASSIPGQPQHF. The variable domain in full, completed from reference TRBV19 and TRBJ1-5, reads DGGITQSPKYLFRKEGQNVTLSCEQNLNHDAMYWYRQDPGQGLRLIYYSQIVNDFQKGDIAEGYSVSREKKESFPLTVTSAQKNPTAFYLCASSIPGQPQHFGDGTRLSIL.

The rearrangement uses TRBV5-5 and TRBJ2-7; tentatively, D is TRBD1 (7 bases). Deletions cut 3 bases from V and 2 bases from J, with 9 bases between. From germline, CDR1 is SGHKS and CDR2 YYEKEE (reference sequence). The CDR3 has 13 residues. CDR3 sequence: CASSSGGTYEQYF. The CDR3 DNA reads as TGTGCCAGCAGCTCAGGGGGGACCTACGAGCAGTACTTC.

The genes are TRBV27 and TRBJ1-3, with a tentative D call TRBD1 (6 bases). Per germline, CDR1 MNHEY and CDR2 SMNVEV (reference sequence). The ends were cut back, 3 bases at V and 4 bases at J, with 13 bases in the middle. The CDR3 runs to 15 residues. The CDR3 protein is CASSLQGSGGNTIYF. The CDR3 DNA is TGTGCCAGCAGTTTGCAGGGGTCGGGGGGAAACACCATATATTTT.

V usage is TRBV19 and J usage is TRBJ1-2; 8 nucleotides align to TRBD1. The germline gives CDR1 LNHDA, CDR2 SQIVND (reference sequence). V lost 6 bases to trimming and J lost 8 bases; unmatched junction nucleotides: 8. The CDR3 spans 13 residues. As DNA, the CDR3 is TGTGCCAGTAGGACGACAGGGGCTAGGGGCTACACCTTC. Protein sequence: CASRTTGARGYTF. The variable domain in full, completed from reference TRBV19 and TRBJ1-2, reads DGGITQSPKYLFRKEGQNVTLSCEQNLNHDAMYWYRQDPGQGLRLIYYSQIVNDFQKGDIAEGYSVSREKKESFPLTVTSAQKNPTAFYLCASRTTGARGYTFGSGTRLTVV.

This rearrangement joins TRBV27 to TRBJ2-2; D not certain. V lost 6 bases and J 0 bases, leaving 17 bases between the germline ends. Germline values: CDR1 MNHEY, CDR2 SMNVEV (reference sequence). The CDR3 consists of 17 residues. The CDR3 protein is CASSIYSRASNTGELFF. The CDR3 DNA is TGTGCCAGCAGCATTTACTCCCGGGCGTCGAACACCGGGGAGCTGTTTTTT.

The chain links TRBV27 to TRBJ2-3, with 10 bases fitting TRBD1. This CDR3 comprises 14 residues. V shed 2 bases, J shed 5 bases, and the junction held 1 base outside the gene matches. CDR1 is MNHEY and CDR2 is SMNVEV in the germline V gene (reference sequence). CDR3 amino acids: CASSLGTGVDTQYF. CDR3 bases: TGTGCCAGCAGTTTAGGGACAGGGGTAGATACGCAGTATTTT.

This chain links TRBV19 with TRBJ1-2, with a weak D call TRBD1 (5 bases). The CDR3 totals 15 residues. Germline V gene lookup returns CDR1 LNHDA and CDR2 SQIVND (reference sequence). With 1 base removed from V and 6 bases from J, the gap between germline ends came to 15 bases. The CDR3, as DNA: TGTGCCAGTAGTATAGTAGGCAGGGAAAAGGATGGCTACACCTTC. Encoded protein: CASSIVGREKDGYTF.

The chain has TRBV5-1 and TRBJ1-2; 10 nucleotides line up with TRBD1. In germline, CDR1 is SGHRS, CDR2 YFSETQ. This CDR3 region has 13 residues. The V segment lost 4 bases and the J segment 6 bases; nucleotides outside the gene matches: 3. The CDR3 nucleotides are TGCGCCAGCAGCCAGGGACAGGGGAATGGCTACACCTTC. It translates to CASSQGQGNGYTF.

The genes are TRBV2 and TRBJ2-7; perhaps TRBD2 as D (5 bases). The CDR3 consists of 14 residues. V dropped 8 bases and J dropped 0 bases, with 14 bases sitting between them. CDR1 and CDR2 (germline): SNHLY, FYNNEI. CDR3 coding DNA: TGTGCCAGCTACTGGACTCCAAGCTCCTACGAGCAGTACTTC. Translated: CASYWTPSSYEQYF.

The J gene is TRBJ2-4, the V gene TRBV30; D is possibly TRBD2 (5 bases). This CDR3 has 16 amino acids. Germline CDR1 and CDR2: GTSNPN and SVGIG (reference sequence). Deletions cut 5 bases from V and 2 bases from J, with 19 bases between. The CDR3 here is CAWSSFITGTKNIQYF. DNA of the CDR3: TGTGCCTGGTCTTCATTCATCACCGGGACCAAAAACATTCAGTACTTC. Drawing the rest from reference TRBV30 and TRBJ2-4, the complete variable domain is SQTIHQWPATLVQPVGSPLSLECTVEGTSNPNLYWYRQAAGRGLQLLFYSVGIGQISSEVPQNLSASRPQDRQFILSSKKLLLSDSGFYLCAWSSFITGTKNIQYFGAGTRLSVL.

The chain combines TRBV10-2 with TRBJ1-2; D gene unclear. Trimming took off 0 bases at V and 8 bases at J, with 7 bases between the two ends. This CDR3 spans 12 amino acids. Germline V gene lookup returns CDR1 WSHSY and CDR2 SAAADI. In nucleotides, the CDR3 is TGCGCCAGCAGTGAGTCGGCAGAAGGCTACACCTTC. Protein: CASSESAEGYTF.

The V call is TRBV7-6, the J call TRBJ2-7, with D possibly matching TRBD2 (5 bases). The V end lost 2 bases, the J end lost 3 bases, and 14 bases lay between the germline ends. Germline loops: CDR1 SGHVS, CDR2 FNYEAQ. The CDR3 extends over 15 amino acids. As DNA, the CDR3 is TGTGCCAGCAGCTTATATCCTAGCTCTATCTACGAGCAGTACTTC. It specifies CASSLYPSSIYEQYF.

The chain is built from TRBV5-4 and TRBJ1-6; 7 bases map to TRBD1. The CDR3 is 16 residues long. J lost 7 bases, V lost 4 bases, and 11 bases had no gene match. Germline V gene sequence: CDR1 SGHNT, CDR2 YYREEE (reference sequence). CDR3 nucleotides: TGTGCCAGCAGCCAGATCGACAGGGCTCGCAATTCACCCCTCCACTTT. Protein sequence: CASSQIDRARNSPLHF.

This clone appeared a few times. DNA of the CDR3: TGTGCCAGCAGCTTGGCTTCTACGAACACTGAAGCTTTCTTT. This codes for CASSLASTNTEAFF. The rearrangement joins TRBV5-4 to TRBJ1-1; D is undetermined. V was cut by 0 bases and J by 1 base, with 7 bases left in between. Germline loops: CDR1 SGHNT, CDR2 YYREEE (reference sequence). The CDR3 loop spans 14 amino acids.

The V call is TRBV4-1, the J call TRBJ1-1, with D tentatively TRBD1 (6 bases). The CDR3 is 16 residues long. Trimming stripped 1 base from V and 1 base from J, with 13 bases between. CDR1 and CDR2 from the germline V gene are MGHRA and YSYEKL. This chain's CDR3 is CASSQVPGGPNTEAFF. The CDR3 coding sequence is TGCGCCAGCAGCCAAGTTCCCGGGGGCCCGAACACTGAAGCTTTCTTT.

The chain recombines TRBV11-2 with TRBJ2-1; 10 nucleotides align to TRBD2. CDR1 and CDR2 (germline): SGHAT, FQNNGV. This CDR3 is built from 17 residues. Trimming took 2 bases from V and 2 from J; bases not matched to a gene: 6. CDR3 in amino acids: CASSLYLAGVPYNEQFF. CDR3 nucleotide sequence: TGTGCCAGCAGCTTATACCTAGCGGGAGTTCCCTACAATGAGCAGTTCTTC.

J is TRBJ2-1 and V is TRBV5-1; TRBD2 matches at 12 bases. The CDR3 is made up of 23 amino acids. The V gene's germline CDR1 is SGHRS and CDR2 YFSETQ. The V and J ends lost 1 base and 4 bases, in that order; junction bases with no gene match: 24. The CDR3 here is CASSLPGTGLLTSGRLQYNEQFF. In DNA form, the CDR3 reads TGCGCCAGCAGCTTGCCCGGGACAGGGCTCTTAACTAGCGGGAGGCTTCAGTACAATGAGCAGTTCTTC.

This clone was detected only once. CDR3 sequence (DNA): TGTGCCAGAAACAGGGGGCGGGGTGAAAAACTGTTTTTT. Protein product: CARNRGRGEKLFF. This chain joins TRBV2 and TRBJ1-4; 9 bases align to TRBD1. V was pared by 9 bases and J by 7 bases, with 6 bases of the junction left unmatched. This CDR3 has 13 amino acids. The germline V gene has CDR1 SNHLY and CDR2 FYNNEI.